The 8 T cell receptor beta chains listed next were all sequenced from one sample in a study of shared T cell receptors in the human thymus. The data were produced by immunoSEQ multiplex PCR, yet TCRdb's version contains in-frame clones alone and is incomplete. The sample includes hundreds of thousands of clones, 70% to 90% of them seen just once. This sample also appeared in a second study, on human thymus T cells.

Input material: thymocytes. Receptor source: a boy younger than two with a congenital heart defect.

The CDR3 nucleotides are TGTGCCAGCAGTCAGACTAGCGGGAGACAAGATACGCAGTATTTT. Translating it yields CASSQTSGRQDTQYF. V is TRBV6-1 and J is TRBJ2-3; 12 bases are a match to TRBD2. The V segment lost 5 bases and the J segment 5 bases; nucleotides outside the gene matches: 5. The CDR3 covers 15 residues. The germline CDR1 and CDR2 sequences are MNHNS and SASEGT.

The J gene is TRBJ1-6, the V gene TRBV7-9, with D perhaps TRBD1 (5 bases). With 5 bases removed from V and 6 bases from J, the gap between germline ends came to 14 bases. Germline V CDR1 and CDR2: SEHNR, FQNEAQ (reference sequence). The CDR3 sequence is 15 residues long. Written as DNA, the CDR3 is TGTGCCAGCAGCGCGCCCGACAGACTTAATTCACCCCTCCACTTT. Translation gives CASSAPDRLNSPLHF.

This clone was picked up a small number of times. The chain carries TRBV28 and TRBJ2-3, with 10 bases lining up with TRBD2. Germline-derived CDR1 and CDR2 are MDHEN and SYDVKM. Unmatched junction bases numbered 7, after V lost 8 bases and J lost 2 bases. The CDR3 contains 15 residues. CDR3 sequence (DNA): TGTGCCAGCGCCGAAGGACTAGCGGTCACAGATACGCAGTATTTT. It encodes CASAEGLAVTDTQYF.

The gene calls are TRBV7-8 and TRBJ2-7, with 9 bases aligning to TRBD2. The germline V gene has CDR1 SGHVS and CDR2 FQNEAQ. The CDR3 consists of 16 residues. Trimming at V came to 3 bases and at J to 2 bases, leaving 8 bases not matched to a gene. The CDR3 here is CASSFGGRARAYEQYF. In nucleotides, the CDR3 is TGTGCCAGCAGCTTCGGCGGGAGGGCCAGGGCCTACGAGCAGTACTTC. Together with reference TRBV7-8 and TRBJ2-7, the CDR3 gives the full variable domain: GAGVSQSPRYKVAKRGQDVALRCDPISGHVSLFWYQQALGQGPEFLTYFQNEAQLDKSGLPSDRFFAERPEGSVSTLKIQRTQQEDSAVYLCASSFGGRARAYEQYFGPGTRLTVT.

The V call is TRBV2, the J call TRBJ2-5; D is possibly TRBD1 (5 bases). V was clipped by 3 bases and J by 0 bases, with 20 bases between them. The CDR3 runs 18 residues. The germline V gene has CDR1 SNHLY and CDR2 FYNNEI. The CDR3: CASSETEINSPYQETQYF. As DNA, the CDR3 is TGTGCCAGCAGTGAGACAGAGATTAATTCCCCTTACCAAGAGACCCAGTACTTC.

The CDR3: CASSHQGGSLAKNIQYF. The CDR3 DNA reads as TGTGCCAGTAGCCACCAGGGAGGTTCCCTAGCCAAAAACATTCAGTACTTC. The chain links TRBV19 to TRBJ2-4; weak D call: TRBD2 (6 bases). The CDR3 runs to 17 residues. Trimming took 6 bases from V and 0 from J, leaving 18 bases between them. Per the germline V gene, CDR1 is LNHDA and CDR2 is SQIVND (reference sequence).

The chain joins TRBV4-3 to TRBJ1-1, with D possibly being TRBD1 (6 bases). CDR3 size: 14 residues. Deletions cut 1 base from V and 4 bases from J, with 10 bases between. Germline CDR1 is LGHNA and CDR2 is YSLEER. CDR3 protein: CASSQVGQTTEAFF. The CDR3 coding sequence is TGCGCCAGCAGCCAAGTAGGACAGACCACTGAAGCTTTCTTT.

This clone occurred once. The J gene is TRBJ2-7, the V gene TRBV30; the match to TRBD2 covers 7 bases. Germline V gives CDR1 GTSNPN, CDR2 SVGIG (reference sequence). The junction had 8 bases not matched to a gene; V was cut back by 2 bases and J by 4 bases. There are 14 residues in the CDR3. CDR3 nucleotide sequence: TGTGCCTGGAGTATTGGTCTAGCGGTATACGAGCAGTACTTC. Translated, it gives CAWSIGLAVYEQYF. The variable domain in full, completed from reference TRBV30 and TRBJ2-7, reads SQTIHQWPATLVQPVGSPLSLECTVEGTSNPNLYWYRQAAGRGLQLLFYSVGIGQISSEVPQNLSASRPQDRQFILSSKKLLLSDSGFYLCAWSIGLAVYEQYFGPGTRLTVT.